A selection of T cell receptor beta chains follows, all from one sample in a study of control samples from healthy donors and cancer patients. Generated by immunoSEQ multiplex PCR, the TCRdb table keeps only in-frame clones and is missing some. This repertoire shows about 410,000 clones, around nine tenths found once; its top ten account for 5.5% to 7.5%. Source material: PBMCs. Receptors were obtained from a man aged 35 to 55 with head and neck cancer. CDR3s leave out the opening cysteine and the closing phenylalanine or tryptophan. Each record gives: J gene, V gene, CDR3 protein.

>TRBJ2-7|TRBV19
ASSISSGGGYEQY
>TRBJ2-7|TRBV2
ASSQDRGQY
>TRBJ1-2|TRBV11-2
ASTKGGVNYGYT
>TRBJ1-2|TRBV7-9
ASSLAAVGFDYGYT
>TRBJ2-3|TRBV6-4
ASSAGLAGGTDTQY
>TRBJ2-7|TRBV18
ASSPGTREQY
>TRBJ1-1|TRBV29-1
SVGQGPQNTEAF
>TRBJ2-2|TRBV19
ASKSLEQENTGELF
>TRBJ1-5|TRBV28
ASFGGVSNQPQH
>TRBJ2-1|TRBV4-3
ASSQYTRASNEQF
>TRBJ1-1|TRBV4-3
ASSLQDRITEAF
>TRBJ2-1|TRBV6-6
ASSPGLGTAHNEQF
>TRBJ1-5|TRBV24-1
ATSDPRVPNQPQH
>TRBJ1-4|TRBV5-1
ASSPAGEKLF
>TRBJ1-2|TRBV11-2
ASSSQPGNYGYT
>TRBJ1-1|TRBV9
ASSPRAQTNTEAF
>TRBJ2-2|TRBV4-1
ASSHRDRDGDPNTGELF
>TRBJ2-7|TRBV5-1
ASSPGQVPYEQY
>TRBJ2-1|TRBV9
ASSVGEYDYNEQF
>TRBJ1-1|TRBV27
ASRLTGMNTEAF
>TRBJ2-7|TRBV2
ASSPTDAYEQY
>TRBJ1-2|TRBV11-2
ASSLALQGASGYT
>TRBJ1-5|TRBV28
ASSLITGENQPQH
>TRBJ1-3|TRBV5-4
ASSLMSFSSGNTIY
>TRBJ1-1|TRBV29-1
SVLDRVNTEAF
>TRBJ2-7|TRBV5-6
ASSNGVGVYEQY
>TRBJ1-1|TRBV5-5
ASSLLPKTPHQESEAF
>TRBJ1-1|TRBV19
ASSLRTGKKLNTEAF
>TRBJ2-2|TRBV14
ASSQDRFSELRGLF
>TRBJ1-1|TRBV25-1
ASSGSPQGKGTEAF
>TRBJ2-1|TRBV5-5
ASSLAGSGIYNEQF
>TRBJ2-3|TRBV2
ASRQQGTSADTQY
>TRBJ2-2|TRBV19
ASSVGTGELF
>TRBJ2-2|TRBV30
ARGRNTGELF
>TRBJ1-5|TRBV7-2
ASSLVGTGAQPQH
>TRBJ1-1|TRBV28
ASSPHEGHTEAF
>TRBJ1-5|TRBV19
ASSQGINQPQH
>TRBJ1-2|TRBV11-2
ASSLLRDLYGYT
>TRBJ2-2|TRBV11-2
ASSLYASEIPINTGELF
>TRBJ2-7|TRBV18
ASSASGSSYEQY
>TRBJ1-6|TRBV4-1
ASSQDAGYNSPLH
>TRBJ2-7|TRBV28
ASSLDRGHEQY
>TRBJ2-7|TRBV5-4
ASSIWTGGQDEQY
>TRBJ1-5|TRBV10-2
ASSESGRGGGQPQH
>TRBJ2-3|TRBV11-1
ASSPGTSTDTQY
>TRBJ2-1|TRBV7-2
ASSLFQPNEQF
>TRBJ1-5|TRBV7-8
ASSLQRQFNQPQH
>TRBJ2-7|TRBV19
ASSIAGEYEQY
>TRBJ2-1|TRBV29-1
SVWGPTNNEQF
>TRBJ2-2|TRBV27
ASRWGAGTGANTGELF
>TRBJ1-6|TRBV21-1
ASSKKRQGASPLH